This TCR beta chain was recorded in a study of T cells after yellow fever vaccination. At the level of the study: Preparation of the low-cell-number fractions used SMART-Seq v4 Ultra Low Input. The study's findings and limits: Reappearance after the booster was seen for most primary-vaccination clones, at 95% to 98% CD4 and around 90% CD8. FACS-sorted repertoires could harbor abundant contaminating bulk-population clonotypes.

The CDR3 length is 14 residues. Germline V gene lookup returns CDR1 LGHDT and CDR2 YNNKEL (reference sequence). The germline V and J ends were trimmed by 1 base and 5 bases, with 12 bases remaining between them. This clonotype was counted a few times. The antigen remains unidentified. Production of TCR cDNA was by 5'RACE template switching, which also added a universal primer site and UMIs. TCRdb ran MiXCR on the 5' RACE reads and lists one entry per CDR3 protein. Among about 320,000 distinct CDR3 sequences listed, under 15% were seen once. This receptor was identified in a man younger than 35 who received the YFV17D yellow fever vaccine. The material sequenced was CD4+ T cells sorted from PBMCs, taken 15 days after the yellow fever booster vaccination. V and J are TRBV3-1 and TRBJ2-7, with D perhaps assigned TRBD1 or TRBD2 (5 bases each). This CDR3 reads CASSQAPRDHEQYF. The DNA of the CDR3 is TGTGCCAGCAGCCAAGCCCCTAGGGACCACGAGCAGTACTTC.